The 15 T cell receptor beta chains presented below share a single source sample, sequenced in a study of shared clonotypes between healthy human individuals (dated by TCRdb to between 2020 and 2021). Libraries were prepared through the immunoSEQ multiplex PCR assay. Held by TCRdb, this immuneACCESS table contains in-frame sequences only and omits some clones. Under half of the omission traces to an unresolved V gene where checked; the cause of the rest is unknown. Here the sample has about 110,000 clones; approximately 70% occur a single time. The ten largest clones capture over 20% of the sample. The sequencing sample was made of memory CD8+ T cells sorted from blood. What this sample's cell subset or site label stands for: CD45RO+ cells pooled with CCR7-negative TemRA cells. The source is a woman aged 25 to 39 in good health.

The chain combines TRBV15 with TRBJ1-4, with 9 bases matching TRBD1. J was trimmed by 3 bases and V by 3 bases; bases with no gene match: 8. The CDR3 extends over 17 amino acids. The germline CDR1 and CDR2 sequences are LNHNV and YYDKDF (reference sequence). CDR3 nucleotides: TGTGCCACCAGCAGTCTGGGACAGGGTTCTTCTAATGAAAAACTGTTTTTT. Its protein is CATSSLGQGSSNEKLFF.

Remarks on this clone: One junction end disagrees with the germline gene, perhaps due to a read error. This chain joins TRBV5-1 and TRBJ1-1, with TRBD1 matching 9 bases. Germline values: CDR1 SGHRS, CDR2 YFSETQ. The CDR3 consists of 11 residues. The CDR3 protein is CASSLGRDRDF. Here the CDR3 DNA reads TGCGCCAGCAGCTTGGGCCGGGACAGGGACTTT.

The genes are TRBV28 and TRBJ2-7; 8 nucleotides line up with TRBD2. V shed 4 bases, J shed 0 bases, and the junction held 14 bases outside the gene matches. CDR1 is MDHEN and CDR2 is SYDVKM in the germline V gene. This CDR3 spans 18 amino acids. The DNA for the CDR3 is TGTGCCAGCAGTTCATGGACTAGCAGGACCCTCTCCTCCTACGAGCAGTACTTC. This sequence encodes CASSSWTSRTLSSYEQYF.

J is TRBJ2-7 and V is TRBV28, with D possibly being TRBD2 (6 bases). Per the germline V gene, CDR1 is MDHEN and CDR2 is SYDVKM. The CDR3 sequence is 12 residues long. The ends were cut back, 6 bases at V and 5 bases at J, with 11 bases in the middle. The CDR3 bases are TGTGCCAGCAGACCCGCGGGGAACGAGCAGTACTTC. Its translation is CASRPAGNEQYF.

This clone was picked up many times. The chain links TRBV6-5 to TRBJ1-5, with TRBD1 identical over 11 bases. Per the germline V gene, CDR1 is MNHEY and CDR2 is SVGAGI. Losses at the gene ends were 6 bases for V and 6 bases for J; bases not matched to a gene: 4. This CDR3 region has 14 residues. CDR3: CASSSGTGGQPQHF. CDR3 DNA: TGTGCCAGCAGCTCCGGGACAGGGGGTCAGCCCCAGCATTTT.

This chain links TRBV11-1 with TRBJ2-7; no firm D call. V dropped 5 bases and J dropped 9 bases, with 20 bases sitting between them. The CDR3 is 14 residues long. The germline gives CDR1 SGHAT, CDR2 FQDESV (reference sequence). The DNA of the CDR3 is TGTGCCAGCAGCCCTGCTTGGGCCAAGCACGGGCAGTACTTC. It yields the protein CASSPAWAKHGQYF.

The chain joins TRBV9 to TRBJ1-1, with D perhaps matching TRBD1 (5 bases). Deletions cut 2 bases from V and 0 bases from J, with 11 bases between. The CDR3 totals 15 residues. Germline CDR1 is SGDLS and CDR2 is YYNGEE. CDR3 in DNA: TGTGCCAGCAGCGTGAACGGACAACTGAACACTGAAGCTTTCTTT. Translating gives CASSVNGQLNTEAFF.

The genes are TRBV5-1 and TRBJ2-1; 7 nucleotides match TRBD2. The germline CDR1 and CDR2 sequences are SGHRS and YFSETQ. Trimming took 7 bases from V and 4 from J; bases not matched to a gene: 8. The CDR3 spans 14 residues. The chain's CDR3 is CASGLAGGYNEQFF. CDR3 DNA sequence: TGCGCCAGCGGATTAGCGGGTGGGTACAATGAGCAGTTCTTC.

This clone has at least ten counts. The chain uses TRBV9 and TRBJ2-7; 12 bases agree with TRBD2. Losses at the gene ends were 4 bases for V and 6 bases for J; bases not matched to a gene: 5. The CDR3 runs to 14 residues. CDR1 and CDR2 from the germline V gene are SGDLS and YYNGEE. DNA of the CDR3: TGTGCCAGCAGCCCAGGACTAGCGGGAATCGAGCAGTACTTC. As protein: CASSPGLAGIEQYF.

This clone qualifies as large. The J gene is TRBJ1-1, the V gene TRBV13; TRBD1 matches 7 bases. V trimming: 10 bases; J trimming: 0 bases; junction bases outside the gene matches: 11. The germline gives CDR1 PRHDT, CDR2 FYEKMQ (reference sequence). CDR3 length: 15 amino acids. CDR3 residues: CATRTRGGMNTEAFF. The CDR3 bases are TGTGCCACGAGGACCCGAGGGGGCATGAACACTGAAGCTTTCTTT. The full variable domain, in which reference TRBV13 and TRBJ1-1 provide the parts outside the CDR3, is AAGVIQSPRHLIKEKRETATLKCYPIPRHDTVYWYQQGPGQDPQFLISFYEKMQSDKGSIPDRFSAQQFSDYHSELNMSSLELGDSALYFCATRTRGGMNTEAFFGQGTRLTVV.

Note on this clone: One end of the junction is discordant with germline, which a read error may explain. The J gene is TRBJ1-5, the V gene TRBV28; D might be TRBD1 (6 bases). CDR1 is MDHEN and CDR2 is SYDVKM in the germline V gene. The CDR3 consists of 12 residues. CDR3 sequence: CASSLRDTREYF. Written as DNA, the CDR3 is TGTGCCAGCAGTCTCCGGGACACCCGGGAATATTTT.

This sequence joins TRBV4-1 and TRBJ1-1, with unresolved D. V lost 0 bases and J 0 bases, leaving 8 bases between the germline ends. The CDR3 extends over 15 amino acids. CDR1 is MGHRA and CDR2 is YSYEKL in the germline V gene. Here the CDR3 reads CASSQDMRLNTEAFF. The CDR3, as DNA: TGCGCCAGCAGCCAAGATATGCGGCTGAACACTGAAGCTTTCTTT.

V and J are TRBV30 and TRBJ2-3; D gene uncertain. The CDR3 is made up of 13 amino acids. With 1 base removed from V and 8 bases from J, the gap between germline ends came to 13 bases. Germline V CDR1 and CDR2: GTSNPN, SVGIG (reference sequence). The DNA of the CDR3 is TGTGCCTGGAGTGGGGATTCGTCAGGTACGCAGTATTTT. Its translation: CAWSGDSSGTQYF.

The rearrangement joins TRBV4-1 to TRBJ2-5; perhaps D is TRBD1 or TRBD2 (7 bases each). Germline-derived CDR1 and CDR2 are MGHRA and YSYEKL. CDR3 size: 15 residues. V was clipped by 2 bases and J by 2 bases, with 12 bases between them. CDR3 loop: CASSQSQGGQETQYF. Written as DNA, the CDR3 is TGCGCCAGCAGCCAAAGTCAGGGGGGGCAAGAGACCCAGTACTTC.

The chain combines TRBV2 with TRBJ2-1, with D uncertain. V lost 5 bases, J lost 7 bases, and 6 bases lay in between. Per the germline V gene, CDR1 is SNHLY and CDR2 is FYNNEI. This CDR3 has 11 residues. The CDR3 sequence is CASSLGNEQFF. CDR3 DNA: TGTGCCAGCAGTCTTGGGAATGAGCAGTTCTTC.